This T cell receptor (beta chain) was identified in a study of OX40 agonist ivuxolimab in advanced cancers. Background on the whole study: Ivuxolimab, which targeted the costimulatory receptor OX40 (CD134), was an agonistic, fully human IgG2 monoclonal antibody. Intravenous ivuxolimab was administered to patients every 2 weeks at six dose levels: 0.01, 0.1, 0.3, 1.5, 3 and 10 mg/kg. Partial responses occurred in three dose-escalation patients: two with cutaneous melanoma and one with hepatocellular carcinoma. Prior anti-PD-1, anti-PD-L1 or anti-CTLA-4 therapy was permitted, and checkpoint inhibitors had been received by about 44% of dose-escalation patients. The paper covers the monotherapy dose-escalation part of the phase I ivuxolimab trial, which included N ≈ 50 patients. The point of sequencing TCRbeta in the periphery was to test whether ivuxolimab changed TCR sequence diversity and drove clonal T-cell expansion. Among the roughly 50 dose-escalation patients, roughly 20 had hepatocellular carcinoma, approximately 15 melanoma, 9 renal cell carcinoma and 9 head and neck cancer. In the dose-escalation cohort, 65% to 90% of patients were male, and the mean age was approximately 55 years, with a range of about 20 to 79. Beyond this particular receptor, the publication reports: At doses of 0.1 to 3.0 mg/kg, clonal expansion of both CD4+ and CD8+ blood T cells was observed from baseline to week 6. Antigen specificity was not determined for the clonally expanded peripheral T cells. In the 0.1-3.0 mg/kg groups, partial responders were among the patients with the lowest normalized peripheral clonal expansion, particularly in CD8+ T cells. Low levels of normalized T-cell clonal expansion were also shown by some nonresponding patients. After ivuxolimab, expanded clones were on average more numerous among CD8+ T cells than among CD4+ T cells.

The trial excluded patients who had a history of autoimmune disease or were on systemic immunosuppression. Peripheral blood for TCR sequencing was collected from all dose cohorts at baseline, on cycle 4 day 1, and on cycle 7 day 1. Samples came from an open-label, multicenter, first-in-human phase I dose-escalation trial of ivuxolimab. Adults with locally advanced or metastatic melanoma, renal cell, hepatocellular, or head and neck squamous cell carcinoma were enrolled in the trial. Before TCR sequencing, CD4+ and CD8+ T cells were separately sorted from peripheral blood. Genomic DNA was isolated from the sorted cells so that the TCRbeta CDR3 region could be sequenced. The immunoSEQ Assay was used for sequencing of TCRbeta CDR3 regions. TCRdb obtained this table from immuneACCESS and retained in-frame rearrangements with V and J assigned. These tables miss some clones; where compared with another copy, unresolved V genes account for less than half of the shortfall, and the remainder is unexplained. This sample holds tens of thousands of clones; 85% to 95% were observed only once. The ten top clones hold around 5.1% of the sample.

Regarding this clone: No cognate antigen has been identified for it. It has no much larger one-base neighbor in the sample; base qualities were not kept.

V and J lose 6 bases and 3 bases, and a span of 18 bases separates them. Via the germline V gene (reference sequence), CDR1 is LNHDA and CDR2 SQIVND. Inclusive of the bounding cysteine and phenylalanine, the CDR3 is 16 residues long. The kept DNA is CDR3 alone, 48 bases in frame from the first base. This sample comprised CD4+ or CD8+ T cells sorted from blood, obtained in a trial of the OX40 agonist ivuxolimab. The receptor chain draws on TRBV19 and TRBJ1-5, and the D gene may be TRBD1, 5 bases matching. The receptor was derived from an adult with an advanced solid tumor such as melanoma, head and neck, liver or kidney cancer. This receptor has the CDR3 CASRQVTGSNNQPQHF. The sequenced DNA is TGTGCCAGTAGGCAAGTTACAGGAAGCAACAATCAGCCCCAGCATTTT. With all but the CDR3 taken from the reference TRBV19 and TRBJ1-5 genes, the full variable domain is: DGGITQSPKYLFRKEGQNVTLSCEQNLNHDAMYWYRQDPGQGLRLIYYSQIVNDFQKGDIAEGYSVSREKKESFPLTVTSAQKNPTAFYLCASRQVTGSNNQPQHFGDGTRLSIL.